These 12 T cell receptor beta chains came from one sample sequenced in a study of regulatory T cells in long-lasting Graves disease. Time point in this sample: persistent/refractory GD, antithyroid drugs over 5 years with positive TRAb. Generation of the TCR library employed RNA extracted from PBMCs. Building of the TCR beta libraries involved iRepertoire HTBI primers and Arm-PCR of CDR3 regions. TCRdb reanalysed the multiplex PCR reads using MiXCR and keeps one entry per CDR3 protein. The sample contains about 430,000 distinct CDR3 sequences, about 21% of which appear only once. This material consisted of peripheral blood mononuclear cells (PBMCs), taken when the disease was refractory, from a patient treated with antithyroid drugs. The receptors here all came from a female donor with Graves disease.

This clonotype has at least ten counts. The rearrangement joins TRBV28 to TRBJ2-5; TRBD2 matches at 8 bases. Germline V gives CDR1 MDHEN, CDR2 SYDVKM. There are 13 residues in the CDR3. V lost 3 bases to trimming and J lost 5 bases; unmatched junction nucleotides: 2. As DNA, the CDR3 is TGTGCCAGCAGTTTCGGCGGGAGGGAGACCCAGTACTTC. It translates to CASSFGGRETQYF.

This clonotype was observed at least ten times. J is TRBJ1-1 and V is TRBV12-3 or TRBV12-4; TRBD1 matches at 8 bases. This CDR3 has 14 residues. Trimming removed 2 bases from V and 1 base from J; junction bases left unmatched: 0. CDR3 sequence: CASSLTGGNTEAFF. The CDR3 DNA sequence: TGTGCCAGCAGTTTAACAGGGGGGAACACTGAAGCTTTCTTT.

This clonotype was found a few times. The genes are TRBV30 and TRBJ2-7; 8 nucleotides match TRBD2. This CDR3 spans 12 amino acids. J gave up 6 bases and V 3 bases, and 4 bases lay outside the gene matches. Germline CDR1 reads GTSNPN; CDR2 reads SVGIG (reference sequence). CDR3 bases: TGTGCCTGGAGCCCTGCGGGGGGCGAGCAGTACTTC. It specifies CAWSPAGGEQYF.

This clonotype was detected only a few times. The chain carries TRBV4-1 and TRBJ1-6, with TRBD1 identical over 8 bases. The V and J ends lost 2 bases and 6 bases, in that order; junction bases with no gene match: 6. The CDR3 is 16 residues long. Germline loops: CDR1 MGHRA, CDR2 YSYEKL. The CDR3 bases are TGCGCCAGCAGCCAACGAGGACAGGGTGGTAATTCACCCCTCCACTTT. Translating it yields CASSQRGQGGNSPLHF.

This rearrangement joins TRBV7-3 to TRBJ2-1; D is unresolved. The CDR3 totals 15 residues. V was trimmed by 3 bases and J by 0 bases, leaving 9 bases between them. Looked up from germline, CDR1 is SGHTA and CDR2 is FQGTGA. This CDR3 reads CASSFTSSSYNEQFF. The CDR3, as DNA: TGTGCCAGCAGCTTCACGTCTAGCTCCTACAATGAGCAGTTCTTC.

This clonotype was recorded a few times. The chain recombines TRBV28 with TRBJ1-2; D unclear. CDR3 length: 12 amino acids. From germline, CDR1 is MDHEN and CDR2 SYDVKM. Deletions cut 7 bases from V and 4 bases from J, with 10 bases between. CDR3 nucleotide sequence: TGTGCCAGCAATTACGAAACCTATGGCTACACCTTC. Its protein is CASNYETYGYTF.

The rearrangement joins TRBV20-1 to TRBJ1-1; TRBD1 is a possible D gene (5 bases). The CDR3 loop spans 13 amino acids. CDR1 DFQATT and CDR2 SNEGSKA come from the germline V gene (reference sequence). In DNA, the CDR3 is TGCACTTCCTTGGGGCAGTTAAACACTGAAGCTTTCTTT. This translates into CTSLGQLNTEAFF.

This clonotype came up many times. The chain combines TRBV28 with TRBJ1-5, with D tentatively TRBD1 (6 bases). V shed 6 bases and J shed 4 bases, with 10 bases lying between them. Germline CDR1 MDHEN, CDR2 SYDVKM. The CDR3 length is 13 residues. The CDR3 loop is CASRGGRNQPQHF. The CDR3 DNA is TGTGCCAGCAGAGGGGGGCGTAATCAGCCCCAGCATTTT.

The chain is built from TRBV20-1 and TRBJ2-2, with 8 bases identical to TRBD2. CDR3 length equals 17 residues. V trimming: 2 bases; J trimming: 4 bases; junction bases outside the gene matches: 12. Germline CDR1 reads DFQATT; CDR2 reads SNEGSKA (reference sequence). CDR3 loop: CSARPGGPDTSTGELFF. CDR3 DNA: TGCAGTGCTAGACCGGGAGGGCCCGATACCTCCACCGGGGAGCTGTTTTTT.

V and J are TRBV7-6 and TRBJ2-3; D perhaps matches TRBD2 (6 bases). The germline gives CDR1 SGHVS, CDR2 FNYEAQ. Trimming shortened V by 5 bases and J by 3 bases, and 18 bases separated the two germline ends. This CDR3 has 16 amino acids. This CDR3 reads CASSTGAWGRTDTQYF. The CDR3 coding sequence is TGTGCCAGCAGCACAGGTGCATGGGGGAGGACAGATACGCAGTATTTT.

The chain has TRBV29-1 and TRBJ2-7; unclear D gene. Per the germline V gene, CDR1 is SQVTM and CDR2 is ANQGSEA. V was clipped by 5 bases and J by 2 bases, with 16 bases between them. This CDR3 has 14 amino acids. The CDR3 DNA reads TGCAGCGTTTACCCCGTAGACGCCCCCTACGAGCAGTACTTC. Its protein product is CSVYPVDAPYEQYF.

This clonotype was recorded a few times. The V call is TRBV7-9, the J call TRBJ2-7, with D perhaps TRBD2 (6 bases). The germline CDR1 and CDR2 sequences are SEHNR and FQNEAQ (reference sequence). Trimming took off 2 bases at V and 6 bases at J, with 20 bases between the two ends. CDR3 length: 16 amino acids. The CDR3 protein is CASSLFLGDSTLEQYF. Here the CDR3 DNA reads TGTGCCAGCAGCTTATTCTTAGGGGACTCCACCCTCGAGCAGTACTTC.